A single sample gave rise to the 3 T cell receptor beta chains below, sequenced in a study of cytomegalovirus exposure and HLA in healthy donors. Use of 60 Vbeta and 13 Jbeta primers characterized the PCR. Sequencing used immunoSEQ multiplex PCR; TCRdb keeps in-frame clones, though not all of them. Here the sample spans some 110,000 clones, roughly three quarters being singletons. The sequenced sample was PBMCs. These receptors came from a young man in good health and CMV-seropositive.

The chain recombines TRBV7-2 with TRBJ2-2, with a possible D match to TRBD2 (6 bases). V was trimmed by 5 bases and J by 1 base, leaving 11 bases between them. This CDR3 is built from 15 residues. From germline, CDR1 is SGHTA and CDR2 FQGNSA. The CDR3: CASSLRTKNTGELFF. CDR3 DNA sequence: TGTGCCAGCAGCCTCAGGACTAAGAACACCGGGGAGCTGTTTTTT.

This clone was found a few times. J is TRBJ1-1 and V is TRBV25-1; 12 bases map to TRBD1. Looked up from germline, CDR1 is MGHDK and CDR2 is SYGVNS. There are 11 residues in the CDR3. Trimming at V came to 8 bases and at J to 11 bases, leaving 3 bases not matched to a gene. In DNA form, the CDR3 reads TGTGCCAGCGGGACAGGGGGCTTCGCTTTCTTT. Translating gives CASGTGGFAFF.

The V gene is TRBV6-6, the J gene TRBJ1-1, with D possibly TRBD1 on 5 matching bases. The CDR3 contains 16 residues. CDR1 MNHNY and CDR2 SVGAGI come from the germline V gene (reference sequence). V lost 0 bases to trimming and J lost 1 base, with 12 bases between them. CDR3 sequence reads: CASSYSMAGKNTEAFF. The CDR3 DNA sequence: TGTGCCAGCAGTTACTCGATGGCAGGGAAGAACACTGAAGCTTTCTTT.